These 32 T cell receptor beta chains came from one sample sequenced in a study of OX40 agonist ivuxolimab in advanced cancers. TCRdb keeps only in-frame clones here, not all; method: immunoSEQ multiplex PCR. This table has roughly 70,000 clones, around 83% appearing once. Sequencing used CD4+ or CD8+ T cells sorted from blood, obtained in a trial of the OX40 agonist ivuxolimab. The receptors derive from an adult with an advanced solid tumor such as melanoma, head and neck, liver or kidney cancer.

This clone has more than one count but fewer than ten. This chain connects TRBV6-5 to TRBJ1-2; TRBD1 aligns across 10 bases. The length of the CDR3 is 14 residues. Per the germline V gene, CDR1 is MNHEY and CDR2 is SVGAGI. The trim removed 6 bases at V and 6 bases at J, leaving 7 bases unmatched. The DNA of the CDR3 is TGTGCCAGCAGAGAGATGGGACAGGGGAATGGCTACACCTTC. It codes for CASREMGQGNGYTF.

The CDR3 spells CSVDPHTDTQYF. In nucleotides, the CDR3 is TGCAGCGTTGACCCCCACACAGATACGCAGTATTTT. The chain couples TRBV29-1 to TRBJ2-3; no clear D. Between the trimmed V and J ends, which lost 3 bases and 2 bases, there was a span of 6 bases. The CDR3 runs 12 residues. Germline loops: CDR1 SQVTM, CDR2 ANQGSEA.

DNA for the CDR3: TGTGCCAGCAGCTTAGCGGGAGACGGAGGAAAGCAGTTCTTC. Protein product: CASSLAGDGGKQFF. The chain links TRBV13 to TRBJ2-1; the D gene is possibly TRBD2 (6 bases). This CDR3 region has 14 residues. The germline V gene has CDR1 PRHDT and CDR2 FYEKMQ (reference sequence). The germline V and J ends were trimmed by 1 base and 11 bases, with 15 bases remaining between them.

The chain has TRBV18 and TRBJ2-7, with 7 bases identical to TRBD1. Germline V gene data show CDR1 as KGHSH and CDR2 as LQKENI. The CDR3 length is 13 residues. The V and J ends lost 3 bases and 7 bases, in that order; junction bases with no gene match: 6. The CDR3, as DNA: TGTGCCAGCTCACCGGCCCGGGACAGAGAGCAGTACGTC. The encoded protein is CASSPARDREQYV.

The rearrangement joins TRBV19 to TRBJ2-2; TRBD1 matches 9 bases. With 3 bases clipped from V and 5 bases from J, the junction kept 4 bases outside the gene matches. Germline values: CDR1 LNHDA, CDR2 SQIVND (reference sequence). The CDR3 contains 15 residues. CDR3 nucleotide sequence: TGTGCCAGTAGTATGAGGACAGGGGAAACCGGGGAGCTGTTTTTT. It translates to CASSMRTGETGELFF.

The rearrangement links TRBV30 to TRBJ2-3; unclear D gene. The V gene's germline CDR1 is GTSNPN and CDR2 SVGIG (reference sequence). The V and J ends lost 7 bases and 2 bases respectively, with 10 bases between them. The CDR3 is 12 residues long. The CDR3 loop reads CASQADTDTQYF. In DNA form, the CDR3 reads TGTGCCTCCCAAGCCGACACAGATACGCAGTATTTT.

The gene calls are TRBV28 and TRBJ2-3; TRBD2 agrees at 10 bases. Germline V lookup: CDR1 MDHEN, CDR2 SYDVKM. The CDR3 covers 16 residues. J gave up 6 bases and V 5 bases, and 11 bases lay outside the gene matches. For the CDR3, the DNA is TGTGCCAGCAGTCCCACTAGCGGGACCGTCGGGGATACGCAGTATTTT. It is translated as CASSPTSGTVGDTQYF.

This chain links TRBV7-3 with TRBJ2-1; D ambiguous. Germline values: CDR1 SGHTA, CDR2 FQGTGA. There are 12 residues in the CDR3. V was trimmed by 5 bases and J by 5 bases, leaving 7 bases between them. The CDR3 region is CASSHIDNEQFF. In DNA form, the CDR3 reads TGTGCCAGCAGCCACATAGACAATGAGCAGTTCTTC. The full variable domain, with the rest looked up from reference TRBV7-3 and TRBJ2-1, is GAGVSQTPSNKVTEKGKYVELRCDPISGHTALYWYRQSLGQGPEFLIYFQGTGAADDSGLPNDRFFAVRPEGSVSTLKIQRTERGDSAVYLCASSHIDNEQFFGPGTRLTVL.

The chain uses TRBV7-6 and TRBJ1-3; TRBD1 agrees at 9 bases. The J segment lost 11 bases and the V segment lost 0 bases, leaving 11 bases of the junction unmatched. The CDR3 runs to 16 residues. Germline-derived CDR1 and CDR2 are SGHVS and FNYEAQ. In DNA, the CDR3 is TGTGCCAGCAGCTTAGCGGGGACAGGGACGGCGGGGCCCATATATTTT. It yields the protein CASSLAGTGTAGPIYF. Variable domain in full (rest from reference TRBV7-6 and TRBJ1-3): GAGVSQSPRYKVTKRGQDVALRCDPISGHVSLYWYRQALGQGPEFLTYFNYEAQQDKSGLPNDRFSAERPEGSISTLTIQRTEQRDSAMYRCASSLAGTGTAGPIYFGEGSWLTVV.

As DNA, the CDR3 is TGCGCCAGCAGCTTGGCCGGGGAGGGGGTAGGAACTGAAGCTTTCTTT. Amino acids: CASSLAGEGVGTEAFF. The J gene is TRBJ1-1, the V gene TRBV5-1, with a tentative D call TRBD1 (6 bases). CDR1 and CDR2 (germline): SGHRS, YFSETQ. This CDR3 comprises 16 residues. Trimming removed 0 bases at V and 5 bases at J, with 17 bases between.

About this clone: The conserved phenylalanine or tryptophan is not found at the CDR3 terminus, so this likely reflects a read error. The DNA is omitted, as the CDR3 cannot be located on it reliably, and the CDR3 follows TCRdb's listing. CDR3 residues: CASGKAPDL. The chain is built from TRBV28 and TRBJ1-5. The CDR3 spans 9 amino acids, including both terminal residues. The germline V gene has CDR1 MDHEN and CDR2 SYDVKM.

The V gene is TRBV7-9, the J gene TRBJ2-3; 7 nucleotides align to TRBD1. With 1 base clipped from V and 4 bases from J, the junction kept 2 bases outside the gene matches. From germline, CDR1 is SEHNR and CDR2 FQNEAQ (reference sequence). The CDR3 has 14 amino acids. The CDR3 here is CASSLGQGSDTQYF. The DNA for the CDR3 is TGTGCCAGCAGCTTAGGACAGGGCTCAGATACGCAGTATTTT. Full variable domain (remainder filled in from reference TRBV7-9 and TRBJ2-3): DTGVSQNPRHKITKRGQNVTFRCDPISEHNRLYWYRQTLGQGPEFLTYFQNEAQLEKSRLLSDRFSAERPKGSFSTLEIQRTEQGDSAMYLCASSLGQGSDTQYFGPGTRLTVL.

The CDR3, as DNA: TGTGCCAGCAGTGGGGGAGGGGGGCCCCTGGAGGAGACCCAGTACTTC. Its translation: CASSGGGGPLEETQYF. This sequence joins TRBV9 and TRBJ2-5; weak D call: TRBD2 (7 bases). Deletions cut 5 bases from V and 5 bases from J, with 22 bases between. From germline, CDR1 is SGDLS and CDR2 YYNGEE. The CDR3 covers 16 residues.

This clone was seen only once. The chain carries TRBV28 and TRBJ1-4, with D perhaps matching TRBD1 (6 bases). The CDR3 is 11 amino acids. The V and J ends lost 9 bases and 8 bases respectively, with 10 bases between them. In germline, CDR1 is MDHEN, CDR2 SYDVKM. CDR3 region: CASYREEKLFF. The CDR3 DNA is TGTGCCAGTTACAGGGAAGAAAAACTGTTTTTT.

This clone was picked up a small number of times. The chain couples TRBV14 to TRBJ1-1, with D hard to call. V was cut by 5 bases and J by 11 bases, with 15 bases left in between. Germline V CDR1 and CDR2: SGHDN, FVKESK. The CDR3 loop spans 12 amino acids. The CDR3 is CASSEVFRRAFF. CDR3 nucleotides: TGTGCCAGCAGCGAAGTTTTTCGTAGGGCTTTCTTT.

The V call is TRBV28, the J call TRBJ1-4, with 7 positions matching TRBD1. Germline CDR1 and CDR2: MDHEN and SYDVKM. The V segment lost 5 bases and the J segment 12 bases; nucleotides outside the gene matches: 12. The CDR3 runs 14 residues. CDR3 DNA: TGTGCCAGCAGTCTAGACAGGGTGTCCGGGGAACTGTTTTTT. Encoded protein: CASSLDRVSGELFF.

This rearrangement joins TRBV7-2 to TRBJ2-3; tentative D call: TRBD1 (6 bases). The length of the CDR3 is 13 residues. Trimming pared 5 bases from V and 4 bases from J, leaving 10 bases between. Germline values: CDR1 SGHTA, CDR2 FQGNSA. CDR3 nucleotide sequence: TGTGCCAGCAGCAACTACAGGGCAGATACGCAGTATTTT. The encoded protein is CASSNYRADTQYF.

This clone was detected only a few times. The chain is built from TRBV6-6 and TRBJ1-1; perhaps TRBD1 as D (6 bases). CDR3 length: 15 amino acids. V shed 6 bases and J shed 1 base, with 15 bases lying between them. Germline V CDR1 and CDR2: MNHNY, SVGAGI (reference sequence). CDR3: CASSPGETGNTEAFF. CDR3 DNA: TGTGCCAGCAGCCCAGGGGAGACAGGGAACACTGAAGCTTTCTTT.

The rearrangement joins TRBV2 to TRBJ2-7; D is undetermined. V lost 5 bases and J lost 0, with 5 bases in between. The CDR3 totals 12 residues. The germline gives CDR1 SNHLY, CDR2 FYNNEI. CDR3 protein: CASSLSSYEQYV. The DNA for the CDR3 is TGTGCCAGCAGTTTGAGCTCCTACGAGCAGTACGTC.

The V call is TRBV30, the J call TRBJ1-1, with D possibly TRBD1 on 6 matching bases. The V and J ends lost 3 bases and 5 bases respectively, with 19 bases between them. Per the germline V gene, CDR1 is GTSNPN and CDR2 is SVGIG (reference sequence). The CDR3 consists of 15 residues. The CDR3 DNA sequence: TGTGCCTGGAGACCTACCTCTACAGGGTTTACTGAAGCTTTCTTT. This sequence encodes CAWRPTSTGFTEAFF.

The rearrangement links TRBV7-3 to TRBJ2-5; perhaps TRBD2 as D (5 bases). Per the germline V gene, CDR1 is SGHTA and CDR2 is FQGTGA. The CDR3 is 14 amino acids. V lost 0 bases and J 4 bases, leaving 9 bases between the germline ends. CDR3 nucleotide sequence: TGTGCCAGCAGCTTAACGGGTGGGAGAGAGACCCAGTACTTC. Its protein is CASSLTGGRETQYF.

V is TRBV11-2 and J is TRBJ2-1, with 8 positions matching TRBD2. Per germline, CDR1 SGHAT and CDR2 FQNNGV. The CDR3 has 15 residues. V was clipped by 6 bases and J by 7 bases; unmatched bases: 11. The CDR3 spells CASSQSGSLGNEQFF. The DNA of the CDR3 is TGTGCCAGCAGTCAAAGCGGGAGCTTAGGTAATGAGCAGTTCTTC.

The chain recombines TRBV19 with TRBJ2-7; possible D gene TRBD2, 5 bases. The V gene lost 5 bases and the J gene lost 5 bases, with 19 bases spanning the gap. The CDR3 runs to 15 residues. Germline V gives CDR1 LNHDA, CDR2 SQIVND (reference sequence). The CDR3 bases are TGTGCCAGTAGTTTTCGGACTCTCCGAGGTCACGAGCAGTACTTC. Amino acid sequence: CASSFRTLRGHEQYF.

The chain joins TRBV28 to TRBJ1-2; the D gene is possibly TRBD1 (6 bases). Germline assignment: CDR1 MDHEN and CDR2 SYDVKM. This CDR3 is 15 amino acids long. Trimming stripped 7 bases from V and 0 bases from J, with 15 bases between. The CDR3 loop reads CASTTTGRTNYGYTF. DNA for the CDR3: TGTGCCAGCACCACAACAGGGAGAACTAACTATGGCTACACCTTC.

The chain combines TRBV7-2 with TRBJ2-2; maybe TRBD1 (6 bases). The V gene's germline CDR1 is SGHTA and CDR2 FQGNSA. This CDR3 comprises 16 residues. Between the trimmed V and J ends, which lost 2 bases and 4 bases, there was a span of 14 bases. As DNA, the CDR3 is TGTGCCAGCAGCTTATATCAGGGGCGGTCCACCGGGGAGCTGTTTTTT. Protein: CASSLYQGRSTGELFF.

The J gene is TRBJ1-2, the V gene TRBV19; 7 nucleotides agree with TRBD1. CDR1 is LNHDA and CDR2 is SQIVND in the germline V gene (reference sequence). The CDR3 loop spans 15 amino acids. Trimming removed 4 bases from V and 2 bases from J; junction bases left unmatched: 7. The DNA for the CDR3 is TGTGCCAGTAGTAGAAGGACAGGAGAAAACTATGGCTACACCTTC. Translation gives CASSRRTGENYGYTF.

V usage is TRBV19 and J usage is TRBJ2-4; D possibly matches TRBD1 or TRBD2 (6 bases each). V dropped 6 bases and J dropped 3 bases, with 15 bases sitting between them. Germline-derived CDR1 and CDR2 are LNHDA and SQIVND (reference sequence). The CDR3 sequence is 15 residues long. DNA of the CDR3: TGTGCCAGTAGCCTGGGGGGCTTCGACAAAAACATTCAGTACTTC. It codes for CASSLGGFDKNIQYF.

The V gene is TRBV5-4, the J gene TRBJ1-2, with D unresolved. The length of the CDR3 is 15 residues. The germline gives CDR1 SGHNT, CDR2 YYREEE (reference sequence). Trimming pared 1 base from V and 2 bases from J, leaving 12 bases between. The CDR3 DNA follows: TGTGCCAGCAGCTTGAGTTTGGCAACAAACTATGGCTACACCTTC. It is translated as CASSLSLATNYGYTF.

The chain links TRBV11-2 to TRBJ2-1, with 12 bases identical to TRBD2. From germline, CDR1 is SGHAT and CDR2 FQNNGV. The CDR3 spans 16 residues. J was trimmed by 4 bases and V by 5 bases; bases with no gene match: 6. CDR3 in DNA: TGTGCCAGCAGCGCCCGACTAGCGGGAGTGTACAATGAGCAGTTCTTC. As protein: CASSARLAGVYNEQFF.

V usage is TRBV5-8 and J usage is TRBJ2-2, with 7 nucleotides matching TRBD1. V lost 2 bases to trimming and J lost 0 bases; unmatched junction nucleotides: 4. This CDR3 has 16 residues. The germline gives CDR1 SGHTS, CDR2 YDEGEE. In nucleotides, the CDR3 is TGTGCCAGCAGCTTAACAGGGGCAACGAACACCGGGGAGCTGTTTTTT. Translating it yields CASSLTGATNTGELFF.

V and J are TRBV10-2 and TRBJ2-5, with unresolved D. Trimming took off 8 bases at V and 5 bases at J, with 12 bases between the two ends. This CDR3 has 12 amino acids. CDR1 is WSHSY and CDR2 is SAAADI in the germline V gene. The CDR3 region is CASGTHMETQYF. The CDR3 coding sequence is TGCGCCAGCGGCACACATATGGAGACCCAGTACTTC.

The chain is built from TRBV11-3 and TRBJ2-7; D is possibly TRBD1 (7 bases). The CDR3 consists of 17 residues. V was shortened by 3 bases and J by 3 bases, with 21 bases between the two germline ends. Germline V gene lookup returns CDR1 SGHNT and CDR2 YENEEA. CDR3 residues: CASSLGGQRGAYYEQYV. The CDR3, as DNA: TGTGCCAGCAGCTTGGGGGGACAGCGCGGAGCATACTACGAGCAGTACGTC.